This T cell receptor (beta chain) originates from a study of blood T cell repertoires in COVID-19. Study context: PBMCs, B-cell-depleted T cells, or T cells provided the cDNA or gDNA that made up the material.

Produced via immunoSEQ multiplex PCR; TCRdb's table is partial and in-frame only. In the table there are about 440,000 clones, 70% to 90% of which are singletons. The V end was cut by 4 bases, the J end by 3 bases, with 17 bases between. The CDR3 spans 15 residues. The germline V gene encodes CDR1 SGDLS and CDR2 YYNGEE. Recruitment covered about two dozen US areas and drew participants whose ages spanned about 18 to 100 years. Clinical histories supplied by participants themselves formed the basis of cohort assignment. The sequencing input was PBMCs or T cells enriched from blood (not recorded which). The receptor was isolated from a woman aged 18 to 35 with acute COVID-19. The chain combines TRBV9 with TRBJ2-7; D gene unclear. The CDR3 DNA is TGTGCCAGCAGCACCCGAGGCGGTTGGAACTACGAGCAGTACTTC. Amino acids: CASSTRGGWNYEQYF.